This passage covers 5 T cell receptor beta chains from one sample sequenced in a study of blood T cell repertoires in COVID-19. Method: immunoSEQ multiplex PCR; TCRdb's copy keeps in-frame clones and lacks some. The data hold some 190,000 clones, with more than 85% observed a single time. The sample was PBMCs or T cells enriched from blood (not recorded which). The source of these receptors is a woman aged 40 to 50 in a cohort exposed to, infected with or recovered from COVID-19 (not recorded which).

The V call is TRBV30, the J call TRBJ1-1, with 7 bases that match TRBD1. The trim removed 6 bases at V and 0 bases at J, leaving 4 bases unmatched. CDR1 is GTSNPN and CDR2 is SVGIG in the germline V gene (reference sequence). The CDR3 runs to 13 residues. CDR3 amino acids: CACSRGLNTEAFF. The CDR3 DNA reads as TGTGCCTGTTCCAGGGGGTTGAACACTGAAGCTTTCTTT.

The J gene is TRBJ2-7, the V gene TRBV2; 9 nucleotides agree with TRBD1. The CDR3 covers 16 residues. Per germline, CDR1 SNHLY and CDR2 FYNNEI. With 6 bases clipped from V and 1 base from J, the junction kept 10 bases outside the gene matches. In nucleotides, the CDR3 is TGTGCCAGCAGGGGGCCGTGGGACAGGGTTTCCTACGAGCAGTACTTC. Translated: CASRGPWDRVSYEQYF. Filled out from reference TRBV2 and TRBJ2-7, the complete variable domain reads EPEVTQTPSHQVTQMGQEVILRCVPISNHLYFYWYRQILGQKVEFLVSFYNNEISEKSEIFDDQFSVERPDGSNFTLKIRSTKLEDSAMYFCASRGPWDRVSYEQYFGPGTRLTVT.

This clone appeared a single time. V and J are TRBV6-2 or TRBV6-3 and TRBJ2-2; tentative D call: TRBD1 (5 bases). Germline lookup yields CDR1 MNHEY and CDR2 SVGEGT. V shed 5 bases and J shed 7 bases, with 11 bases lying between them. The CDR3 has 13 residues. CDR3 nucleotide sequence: TGTGCCAGCAGTCAGGGTTGGAGCGGGGAGCTGTTTTTT. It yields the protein CASSQGWSGELFF.

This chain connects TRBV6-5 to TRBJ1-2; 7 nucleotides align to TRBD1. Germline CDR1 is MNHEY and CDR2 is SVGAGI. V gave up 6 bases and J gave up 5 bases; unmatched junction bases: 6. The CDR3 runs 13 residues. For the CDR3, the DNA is TGTGCCAGCAGCCTAGACAGGGAATATGGCTACACCTTC. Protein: CASSLDREYGYTF.

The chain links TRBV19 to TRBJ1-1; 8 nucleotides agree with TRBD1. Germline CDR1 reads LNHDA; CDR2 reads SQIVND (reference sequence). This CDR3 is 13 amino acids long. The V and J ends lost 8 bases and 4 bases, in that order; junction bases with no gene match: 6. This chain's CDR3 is CASRDGQGTEAFF. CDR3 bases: TGTGCCAGTCGAGATGGACAGGGCACTGAAGCTTTCTTT.